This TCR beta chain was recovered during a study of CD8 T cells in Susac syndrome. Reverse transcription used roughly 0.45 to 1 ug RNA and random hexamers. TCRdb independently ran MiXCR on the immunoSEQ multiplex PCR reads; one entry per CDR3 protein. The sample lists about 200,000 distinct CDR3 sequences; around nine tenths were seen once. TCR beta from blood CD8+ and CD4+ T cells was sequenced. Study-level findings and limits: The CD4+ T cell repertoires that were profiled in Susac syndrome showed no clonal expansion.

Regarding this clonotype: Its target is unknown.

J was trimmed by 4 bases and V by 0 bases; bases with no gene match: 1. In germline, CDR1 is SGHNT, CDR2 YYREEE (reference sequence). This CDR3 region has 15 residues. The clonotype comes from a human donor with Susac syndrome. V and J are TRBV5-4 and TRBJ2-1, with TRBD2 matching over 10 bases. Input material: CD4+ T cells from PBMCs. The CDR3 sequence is CASSLELAGYNEQFF. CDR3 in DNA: TGTGCCAGCAGCTTGGAACTAGCGGGGTACAATGAGCAGTTCTTC.